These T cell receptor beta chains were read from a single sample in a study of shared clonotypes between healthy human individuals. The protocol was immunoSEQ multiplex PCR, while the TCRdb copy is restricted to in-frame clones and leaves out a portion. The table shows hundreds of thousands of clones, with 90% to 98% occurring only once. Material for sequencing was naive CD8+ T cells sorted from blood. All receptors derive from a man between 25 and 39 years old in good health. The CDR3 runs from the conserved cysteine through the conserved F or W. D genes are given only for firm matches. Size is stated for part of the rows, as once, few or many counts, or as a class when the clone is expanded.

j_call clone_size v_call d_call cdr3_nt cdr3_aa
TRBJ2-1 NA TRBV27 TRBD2 TGTGCCAGCAGTGGTAGCGGGTATACCTACAATGAGCAGTTCTTC CASSGSGYTYNEQFF
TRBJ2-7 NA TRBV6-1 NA TGTGCCAGCAGTGCGACGAACGCCTACGAGCAGTACTTC CASSATNAYEQYF
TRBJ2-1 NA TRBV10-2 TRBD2 TGCGCCAGCAGTGAGTCGCAATTGCTAGCGGGAAATAATGAGCAGTTCTTC CASSESQLLAGNNEQFF
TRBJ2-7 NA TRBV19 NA TGTGCCAGTAGGGCGCCGGAGGTCGGAGGATACGAGCAGTACTTC CASRAPEVGGYEQYF
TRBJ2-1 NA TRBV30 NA TGTGCCTCGTACAGCCCGGACTCCCGCTACAATGAGCAGTTCTTC CASYSPDSRYNEQFF
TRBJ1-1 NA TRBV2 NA TGTGCCAGCAGTGTTTGGCAGGGCGGGGCTTTCTTT CASSVWQGGAFF
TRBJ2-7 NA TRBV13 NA TGTGCCAGCAGCATGGGTGTCGTAAGAAACGAGCAGTACTTC CASSMGVVRNEQYF
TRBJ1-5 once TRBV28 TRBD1 TGTGCCAGCAGTTTCTCAGGGGGCGCCGATCAGCCCCAGCATTTT CASSFSGGADQPQHF
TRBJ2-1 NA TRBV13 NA TGTGCCAGCAGCTTACACACAGCGGTGGAGCAGTTCTTC CASSLHTAVEQFF
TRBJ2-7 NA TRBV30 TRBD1 TGTGCCTGGAGTGGGGACAGCTACGAGCAGTACTTC CAWSGDSYEQYF
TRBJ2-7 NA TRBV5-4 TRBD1 TGTGCCAGCAGCTTATACAGGGGCTACGAGCAGTACTTC CASSLYRGYEQYF
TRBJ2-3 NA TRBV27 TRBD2 TGTGCCAGCAGTTTTAGGCGGGAGGGAGCAGATACGCAGTATTTT CASSFRREGADTQYF
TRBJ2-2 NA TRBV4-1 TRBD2 TGCGCCAGCAGCCAAGACCCTAGCGGGAGCGGTACCGGGGAGCTGTTTTTT CASSQDPSGSGTGELFF
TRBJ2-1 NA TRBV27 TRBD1 TGTGCCAGCAGTGGGACAGGATGGGGTGAGCAGTTCTTC CASSGTGWGEQFF
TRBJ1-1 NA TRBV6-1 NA TGTGCCAGCAGGGGGGCGCCTGAAGCTTTCTTT CASRGAPEAFF
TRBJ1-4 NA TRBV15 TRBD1 TGTGCCACCAGCGGCACGACAGGGGTGGTTGAAAAACTGTTTTTT CATSGTTGVVEKLFF
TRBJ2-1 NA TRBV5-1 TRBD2 TGCGCCAGCAGCCCGGGACTAGCGGGGCCCTACAATGAGCAGTTCTTC CASSPGLAGPYNEQFF
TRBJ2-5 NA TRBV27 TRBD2 TGTGCCAGCAGTTTGGGACTAGCGGGAGGGCGAGAGACCCAGTACTTC CASSLGLAGGRETQYF
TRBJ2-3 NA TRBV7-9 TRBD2 TGTGCCAGCAGCCAATTAGCGGGAGGGGCAGATACGCAGTATTTT CASSQLAGGADTQYF
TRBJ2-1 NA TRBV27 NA TGTGCCAGCAGTTTATTGGCGGGAAGCTCCTACAATGAGCAGTTCTTC CASSLLAGSSYNEQFF
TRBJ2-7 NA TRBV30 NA TGTGCCTGGAGTGTAGGGCCCAGGGCCCACGAGCAGTACTTC CAWSVGPRAHEQYF
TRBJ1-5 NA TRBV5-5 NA TGTGCCAGCAGCGCCTACAGGGAAGGCAATCAGCCCCAGCATTTT CASSAYREGNQPQHF
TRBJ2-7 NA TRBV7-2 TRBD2 TGTGCCAGCAGCAAGACTAGCGGGGTTCCCTACGAGCAGTACTTC CASSKTSGVPYEQYF
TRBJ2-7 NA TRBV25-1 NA TGTGCCAGCGGGTACTACGAGCAGTACTTC CASGYYEQYF
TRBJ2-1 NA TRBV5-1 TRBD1 TGCGCCAGCAGCCTTCCGGGACAGGGGCCCCTTTGGAACAATGAGCAGTTCTTC CASSLPGQGPLWNNEQFF
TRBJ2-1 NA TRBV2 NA TGTGCCAGCCCCGGGCCACCACCATACAATGAGCAGTTCTTC CASPGPPPYNEQFF
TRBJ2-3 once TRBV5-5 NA TGTGCCAGCAGCTTGTTGAGGGCAAACACAGATACGCAGTATTTT CASSLLRANTDTQYF
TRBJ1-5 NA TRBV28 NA TGTGCCAGCAGTTTAGGACTAAGGGGTGATCAGCCCCAGCATTTT CASSLGLRGDQPQHF
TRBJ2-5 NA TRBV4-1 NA TGCGCCAGCAGCCAAGGCGGTGGGGAGACCCAGTACTTC CASSQGGGETQYF
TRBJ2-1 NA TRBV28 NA TGTGCCAGCAGTTTAGGATACAATGAGCAGTTCTTC CASSLGYNEQFF
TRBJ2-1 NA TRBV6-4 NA TGTGCCAGCAGTGACTCGGGACTTCCTAGGCATGAGCAGTTCTTC CASSDSGLPRHEQFF
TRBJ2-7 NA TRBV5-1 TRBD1 TGCGCCAGCAGCTTGGGACAGGGGCACGACGAGCAGTACTTC CASSLGQGHDEQYF
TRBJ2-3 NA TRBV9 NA TGTGCCAGCAGCGTAGGGGGGACATCAGGTTCCCCCACAGATACGCAGTATTTT CASSVGGTSGSPTDTQYF
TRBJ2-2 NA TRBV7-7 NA TGTGCTAGCAGCCCGATCGACGAACCTTGGACCGGGGAGCTGTTTTTT CASSPIDEPWTGELFF
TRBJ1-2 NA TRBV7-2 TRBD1 TGTGCCAGCACTTTAGCACCGGGGACAGCATATGGCTACACCTTC CASTLAPGTAYGYTF
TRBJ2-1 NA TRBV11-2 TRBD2 TGTGCCAGCAGCTCTTCCAGGACTAGCGGGATCTATGAGCAGTTCTTC CASSSSRTSGIYEQFF
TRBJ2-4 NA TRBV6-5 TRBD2 TGTGCCAGCAGTTCGCGACTAGCGGACACGGGCGTTCAGTACTTC CASSSRLADTGVQYF
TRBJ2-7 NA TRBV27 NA TGTGCCAGCAGTTTATCGAATCTAGCCTTCGAGCAGTACTTC CASSLSNLAFEQYF
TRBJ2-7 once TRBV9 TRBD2 TGTGCCAGCAGCCTGACTAGCGGCTACGAGCAGTACTTC CASSLTSGYEQYF
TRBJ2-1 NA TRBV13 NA TGTGCCAGCAGCTGGGGGTTAGGAAATGAGCAGTTCTTC CASSWGLGNEQFF
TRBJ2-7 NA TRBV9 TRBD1 TGTGCCAGCAGCTTCGGGACAGAACTCTACGAGCAGTACTTC CASSFGTELYEQYF
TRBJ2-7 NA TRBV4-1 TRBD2 TGCGCCAGCAGCTCCTCTAGCGGCGCCTACGAGCAGTACTTC CASSSSSGAYEQYF
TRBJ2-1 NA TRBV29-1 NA TGCAGCGTTGTTGAGGGAGGATCGGGGAATGAGCAGTTCTTC CSVVEGGSGNEQFF
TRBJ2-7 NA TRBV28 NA TGTGCCAGCAGTCCTACGAGGGCCGAGCAGTACTTC CASSPTRAEQYF
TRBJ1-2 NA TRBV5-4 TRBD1 TGTGCCAGCAGCTTAGAACAGGGGGAAGTGGTCGGCTACACCTTC CASSLEQGEVVGYTF
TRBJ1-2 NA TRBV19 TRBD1 TGTGCCAGTAGCGACAGGGGGCTTTTCTATGGCTACACCTTC CASSDRGLFYGYTF
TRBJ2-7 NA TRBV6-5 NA TGTGCCAGCAGTAGGGCCCCGGAAAGGTACGAGCAGTACTTC CASSRAPERYEQYF
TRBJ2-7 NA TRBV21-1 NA TGTGCCAGCAGCAAATGGCGCGGGAGCAACTACGAGCAGTACTTC CASSKWRGSNYEQYF
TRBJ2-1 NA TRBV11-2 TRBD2 TGTGCCAGCAGCTTCGCTAGCGGGAGGGCCAGTTCCTACAATGAGCAGTTCTTC CASSFASGRASSYNEQFF
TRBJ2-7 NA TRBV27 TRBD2 TGTGCCAGCAGGTTATTAGCGGGAGGGGCCGGCGAGCAGTACTTC CASRLLAGGAGEQYF
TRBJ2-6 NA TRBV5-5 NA TGTGCCAGCAGCACCGAATCCTCTGGGGCCAACGTCCTGACTTTC CASSTESSGANVLTF
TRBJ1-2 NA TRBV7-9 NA TGTGCCAGCTGGGATGATGGCTACACCTTC CASWDDGYTF
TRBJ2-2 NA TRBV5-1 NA TGCGCCAGCCTAGACCTCGCGAACACCGGGGAGCTGTTTTTT CASLDLANTGELFF
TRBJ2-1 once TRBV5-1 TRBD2 TGCGCCAGCAGCCCACCCCCCGGGACTAGCTACAATGAGCAGTTCTTC CASSPPPGTSYNEQFF
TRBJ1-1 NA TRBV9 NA TGTGCCAGCAGCGTAGGGCAGGTGAACACTGAAGCTTTCTTT CASSVGQVNTEAFF
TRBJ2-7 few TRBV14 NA TGTGCCAGCAGCTTAGGGGATGGCAGCGAGCAGTACTTC CASSLGDGSEQYF
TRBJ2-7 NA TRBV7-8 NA TGTGCCAGCAGCTTATCTGGGGAGCTAACCTACGAGCAGTACTTC CASSLSGELTYEQYF
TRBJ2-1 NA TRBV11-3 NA TGTGCCAGCAGCTTAGAGGCCAGTGGGTATGAGCAGTTCTTC CASSLEASGYEQFF
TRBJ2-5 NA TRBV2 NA TGTGCCAGCAGTGTACCCCGAGGGGGAGGGTTTCAAGAGACCCAGTACTTC CASSVPRGGGFQETQYF